This T cell receptor beta chain originates from a study of blood T cells in healthy people across ages (dated by TCRdb to about 2015). For context, the study as a whole: Template switching captured roughly one uniquely barcoded TCR beta cDNA molecule per two T cells in model experiments. The study measured age-related changes in TCR beta repertoire diversity using deep sequencing normalized with unique cDNA molecular identifiers. The donors were divided into four age groups: young (average 16 years), middle-aged (approximately 39), aged (approximately 62) and long-lived (about 84). To avoid experimental bias, donors of different ages were randomly spread across the sequencing lanes. The study analyzed two additional independent replicas of 1 million unique cDNA reads from the same blood draw for two donors, one aged 18 to 30 and one aged 80 or older. What the research found in general, with its limitations: Because profiling used bulk unsorted PBMCs, naive and antigen-experienced compartments could not be compared conclusively. Observed TCR beta diversity per million T cells fell roughly linearly with age, and a significant reduction was already apparent by age about 43. Total diversity estimates from one million sequenced T cells were considered lower bounds and underestimates. Compared with the aged group, more naive CD4+ T cells, fewer expanded clones and increased TCR diversity were shown by the long-lived group, suggesting age selection. A strong correlation was found between observed TCR beta diversity and the percentage of naive T cells measured by flow cytometry. Because donor CMV infection status was unknown, age-related changes in expanded clonotypes were potentially confounded.

This clonotype showed up just a few times. What antigen it recognizes has not been identified. Base qualities are not provided; no much larger clone lies one nucleotide away. From a lookup of the germline V gene, CDR1 and CDR2 are MNHEY and SVGAGI. Clipping removes 4 bases from V and 5 bases from J, with 5 as the unmatched junction base count. CDR3 length: 14 amino acids, cysteine to phenylalanine. Only the CDR3 part of the read is kept: 42 bases, read in frame from the first base. The approximately 39 donors, aged 6 to 90 years, were systemically healthy Caucasian individuals from Russia. Each donor gave ten milliliters of peripheral blood, collected into EDTA-treated Vacutainer tubes. PBMCs were isolated by Ficoll-Paque density-gradient centrifugation, with at least 7 million obtained per sample. Trizol reagent was used to extract total RNA from the PBMCs, yielding at least 6 micrograms per sample. For every donor, an aliquot of PBMCs went through flow cytometry to measure the percentages of naive CD45RAhigh/CD27high T cells.

The receptor library was made with 5' RACE. Sequencing used an Illumina HiSeq 2500. The second PCR ran for roughly 6 to 11 cycles and used a J-beta primer mix along with a sample-barcoded 5' primer. A template-switch 5' adaptor carrying 12 random nucleotides introduced a unique molecular identifier onto each TCR beta cDNA molecule. At least 2.5 million CDR3-containing paired-end reads were obtained from each sample. The Mint cDNA synthesis kit, primed by a TRBC-specific oligonucleotide, was used to synthesize first-strand cDNA from all RNA. After uracil-DNA glycosylase treatment, a first 18-cycle PCR used universal primers M1SS and BC2_uni_R on all cDNA. Under the source paper's analysis protocol: Normalization of each sample was performed by random selection of 1 million high-quality reads, each carrying a distinct molecular identifier. Instead of being binned into consensus sequences, reads with shared molecular identifiers were discarded. MiTCR, with a Q25 quality threshold and the strictest error-elimination algorithm, was used for CDR3 identification, clonotype clustering and error correction. A nonparametric unseen species model using Euler transformation provided a lower-bound estimate of total TCR beta diversity. TCRdb reanalyzed the raw reads on its own, using fastp at Q25 for trimming and MiXCR for clone calling, and kept in-frame beta chains. Identical CDR3 protein sequences are pooled into one entry, listed with their most common genes and DNA. Clone size and V and J calls follow TCRdb, not the original study. The sample yields fewer than 1.5 million distinct CDR3 sequences; around 42% were counted once. Jointly, the top ten make up 7.9% of the sample.

The V and J genes are TRBV6-5 and TRBJ1-2, with 9 bases aligning to TRBD1. This TCR was recovered from a woman aged 18-30 years in good health. Sequenced sample: blood. This receptor has the CDR3 CASSFRQGGYGYTF. The DNA sequence is given as TGTGCCAGCAGTTTCCGACAGGGGGGATATGGCTACACCTTC.